This T cell receptor beta chain was sequenced for a study of shared clonotypes between healthy human individuals (TCRdb year 2020). Context from the whole study: Three men and a couple of women, aged 18 to 49 years, made up the cohort. Per donor, three plates each were used for CD4 naive and CD4 memory, two for CD8 naive, and one for CD8 memory. Blood TCR repertoires of about five healthy adults were deeply sequenced to estimate repertoire size and the extent of clonotype sharing between individuals. Different laboratories and diverse techniques were used to prepare libraries and sequence TCR repertoires, to increase sequencing depth and limit assay-specific biases. Each donor's leukapheresis produced roughly between roughly 0.85 and 10 billion PBMCs. What the study reported, not specific to this receptor: Naive subsets generally had larger estimated clonotype richness than memory subsets. The genetic and exposure-history diversity represented was limited by the small number of donors. Incomplete sequencing was indicated by rarefaction of sorted-subset datasets, despite the large sequencing depth. Pairwise subsampling led to the expectation that sequencing depth would affect the degree of clonotype sharing among donors. Only blood was sampled, and tissue TCR repertoires likely differ from those in blood. Higher generation probabilities were observed for clonotypes shared by all four sorted-subset donors than for non-shared clonotypes. Sharing across four donors was observed for approximately 5% of naive CD4, over 3% of naive CD8, over 2% of memory CD4, and around 0.42% of memory CD8 clonotypes.

Concerning this clone itself: Its cognate antigen has yet to be identified. Base-call qualities are not available, and no considerably larger clone is one nucleotide away.

Using the deep immunoSEQ assay, multiplex PCR amplified TCR CDR3 regions from genomic DNA. Extracted genomic DNA from each cell subset was distributed evenly across all wells of several immunoSEQ 96-well plates, and each plate was treated as a replicate. Each replicate PCR for sorted subsets received around 200 ng genomic DNA, equal to 30,000 or so T cell genomes. Purified libraries were quantified with a Qubit 3.0 fluorometer, sized on a Bioanalyzer 2100, and re-quantified with the KAPA Library Quantification kit. Every immunoSEQ 96-well plate was sequenced on a dedicated single-read 150-cycle Illumina NextSeq 550 flow cell. In the source study's methods: Because the immunoSEQ output included only junctional sequences and no quality scores, the filtering could not be the same as the filtering used for full-length reads. Sequences were annotated with PyIR, a Python wrapper for IgBLAST v1.9, and V/J genes and CDR3 were assigned using IMGT germline references. Reads were removed for weak V/J assignments (E-value above 1e-6), missing CDR3, stop codons, out-of-frame junctions, or ambiguous translated residues. V3J clonotypes were defined as sequences sharing the same inferred V gene, J gene, and CDR3 amino acid sequence. Percentage overlap between repertoires was computed as shared unique clonotypes divided by the size of the smaller repertoire. RTK rarefaction, the Chao1 estimator, and Recon v2.1 estimates of unobserved clonotypes were used to assess repertoire richness. Generation probabilities were computed with OLGA for all TCRbeta clonotypes obtained by the gDNA method from a handful of donors. TCRdb holds this immuneACCESS table with in-frame rearrangements only. Some clones are missing; in checked studies, unresolved V genes explain under half, and the rest has no known cause. Clone size and V and J calls were adopted from that table, with D and trimming inferred from the DNA. Recorded for this sample are 1,400,000 or so clones; 98% to 99% of them occurred a single time. The ten largest clones take up about 0.35% of the sample.

Donors were healthy HIV-negative adults with no recently reported acute infections or vaccinations. Every donor was a Caucasian adult living in Nashville, Tennessee, USA. CD4+ T cells were enriched by magnetic negative selection, after which naive cells were positively selected on CD45RA and the negative fraction was taken as the memory subset. After blood collection by leukapheresis, PBMCs were isolated using Ficoll-Histopaque density gradient centrifugation and then cryopreserved in the vapor phase of liquid nitrogen. Purity and quantity of every magnetically sorted T cell population were checked by analytical flow cytometry. Genomic DNA was isolated from every sorted fraction and measured by UV absorbance on a Nanodrop 2000c. From cysteine to phenylalanine, the CDR3 is 18 amino acids long. Left in the record is the CDR3 DNA by itself, 54 bases read in frame from the first base. Based on the germline V gene, the CDR1 and CDR2 sequences are SGHVS and FQNEAQ. The junction carries 29 bases between V and J, which are trimmed by 6 bases and 8 bases respectively.

What was sequenced was naive CD4+ T cells sorted from blood. The cell subset or site label for this specimen denotes: CD45RA+ positively selected. Recombination connected TRBV7-8 to TRBJ1-5, with the D gene uncertain. The receptor was derived from a man aged 30-40 years in good health. The DNA reads TGTGCCAGCAGTCATTACGCCCCTTTTAGCCCTCCAAGCGAGCCCCAGCATTTT. It encodes CASSHYAPFSPPSEPQHF.